The present TCR beta chain was sequenced within a study of CD8+ T cells in alopecia areata. Study-level information: Oral tofacitinib (5 to 10 mg twice daily) was administered to treated patients. Study conclusions and caveats: Treatment with tofacitinib significantly lowered scalp clonality and reduced expanded CD8+ clones among the top 100.

Extraction and reverse transcription of RNA yielded cDNA as the sequencing template. Profiled with immunoSEQ multiplex PCR; TCRdb holds only in-frame clones, not every one. Among 150,000 or so clones listed, about 51% were seen once. This clone was recorded a few times. Antigen unknown. Treatment specified: oral pan-JAK inhibitor, 5-10 mg twice daily. T lymphocytes (CD4+ and CD8+) were sorted from PBMCs. The clonotype comes from a human donor with alopecia areata. The sequencing here drew on CD8+ T cells sorted from blood, taken at week 4, from a patient treated with tofacitinib.

CDR3 protein: CASSQAGGETQYF. CDR3 bases: TGCGCCAGCAGCCAAGCAGGTGGTGAGACCCAGTACTTC. V gene TRBV4-3 combines with J gene TRBJ2-5, with D uncertain. Trimming pared 1 base from V and 5 bases from J, leaving 8 bases between. The germline CDR1 and CDR2 sequences are LGHNA and YSLEER. This CDR3 spans 13 amino acids.